The source of this T cell receptor beta chain is a study of identical twins. Notes on the study in general: Sharing of beta out-of-frame sequences by twins showed a weaker excess. Analyses based on zero insertions could be partly confounded by invariant MAIT and iNKT cells. The models gave estimates that fell short of the out-of-frame TCR alpha sharing seen in monozygotic twins.

Germline trimming cut 8 bases from V and 1 base from J; bases unmatched to any gene: 9. The CDR3 length is 16 residues. The germline V gene encodes CDR1 MNHNS and CDR2 SASEGT. TCRdb itself ran the 5' RACE reads through MiXCR, one entry per CDR3 protein. The table has around 250,000 distinct CDR3 sequences, about 13% seen once. To note about this clonotype: Its antigen is not identified.

The same sample was also used in a study of yellow fever vaccine responses in identical twins.

The chain uses TRBV6-1 and TRBJ2-7, with TRBD2 identical over 12 bases. Source material: memory (CD45RO+) T cells sorted from blood. This receptor was obtained from a woman aged 18-29 years in good health. In nucleotides, the CDR3 is TGTGCCAGCTCCATACTAGCGGGAGGCTCGTCCTACGAGCAGTACTTC. Its protein is CASSILAGGSSYEQYF.